The T cell receptor (beta chain) under discussion was sequenced for a study of OX40 agonist ivuxolimab in advanced cancers. Study at large: Among those enrolled, mean age was 60 years (range 23 to 79) and approximately 83% were male.

Assay used: immunoSEQ multiplex PCR; TCRdb lists only in-frame clones, some missing. The table shows roughly 75,000 clones, with around 90% occurring only once. Germline V CDR1 and CDR2: MNHNS, SASEGT. The length of the CDR3 is 14 residues. Germline trimming cut 6 bases from V and 3 bases from J; bases unmatched to any gene: 6. Concerning this clone: Its antigen is currently unknown.

Findings and limits, study-wide: The study found among the lowest clonal expansion in partial responders at 0.1-3.0 mg/kg.

The chain is built from TRBV6-1 and TRBJ2-7, with TRBD1 matching 9 bases. This TCR was recovered from an adult with an advanced solid tumor such as melanoma, head and neck, liver or kidney cancer. Sequencing used CD4+ or CD8+ T cells sorted from blood, obtained in a trial of the OX40 agonist ivuxolimab. In DNA form, the CDR3 reads TGTGCCAGCAGGACCGGGACAGGGAACTACGAGCAGTACTTC. Amino acid sequence: CASRTGTGNYEQYF.